Listed here are 15 T cell receptor beta chains from one sample, sequenced in a study of blood T cell repertoires in COVID-19. Libraries were prepared by immunoSEQ multiplex PCR; TCRdb keeps only in-frame clonotypes and omits some of them. The sample has around 97,000 clones, around 84% seen once; the top ten hold more than 10%. Sequenced sample: peripheral blood. All receptors derive from a human donor in a cohort sampled during active COVID-19.

The chain joins TRBV19 to TRBJ2-2; no clear D. CDR3 size: 14 residues. Germline CDR1 is LNHDA and CDR2 is SQIVND (reference sequence). V lost 5 bases to trimming and J lost 1 base, with 8 bases between them. The CDR3 reads CASSAHRNTGELFF. Written as DNA, the CDR3 is TGTGCCAGTAGTGCCCACAGGAACACCGGGGAGCTGTTTTTT.

The chain recombines TRBV11-2 with TRBJ2-6; 12 nucleotides agree with TRBD1. The V gene end was trimmed by 6 bases and the J gene end by 4 bases; junction bases not matched to a gene: 7. This CDR3 spans 17 amino acids. Looked up from germline, CDR1 is SGHAT and CDR2 is FQNNGV. The CDR3 DNA reads TGTGCCAGCAGGCCGGGACAGGGGGCGATCGGGGCCAACGTCCTGACTTTC. Translated: CASRPGQGAIGANVLTF.

The CDR3 is CASSLSWGPGTAETQYF. In DNA form, the CDR3 reads TGTGCCAGCAGCTTGTCCTGGGGTCCCGGGACAGCAGAGACCCAGTACTTC. The J gene is TRBJ2-5, the V gene TRBV5-5, with TRBD1 matching over 7 bases. The ends lost 1 base at V and 4 bases at J; junction bases unmatched: 13. Germline CDR1 is SGHKS and CDR2 is YYEKEE (reference sequence). The CDR3 is made up of 17 amino acids.

This clone was found once. The rearrangement links TRBV5-1 to TRBJ2-3, with 13 bases matching TRBD2. The ends lost 4 bases at V and 0 bases at J; junction bases unmatched: 5. Germline V CDR1 and CDR2: SGHRS, YFSETQ. The CDR3 has 17 amino acids. Written as DNA, the CDR3 is TGCGCCAGCAGCAGCGGACTAGCGGGGGTAAGCACAGATACGCAGTATTTT. It is translated as CASSSGLAGVSTDTQYF. The whole variable domain, remainder taken from reference TRBV5-1 and TRBJ2-3, is KAGVTQTPRYLIKTRGQQVTLSCSPISGHRSVSWYQQTPGQGLQFLFEYFSETQRNKGNFPGRFSGRQFSNSRSEMNVSTLELGDSALYLCASSSGLAGVSTDTQYFGPGTRLTVL.

The J gene is TRBJ2-5, the V gene TRBV3-1 (or the pseudogene TRBV3-2), with a weak D call TRBD1 (5 bases). Looked up from germline, CDR1 is LGHDT and CDR2 is YNNKEL (reference sequence). This CDR3 is 19 amino acids long. Trimming left V 4 bases short and J 2 bases short, with 26 bases between. The CDR3 here is CASSPRHPTGRAGQETQYF. Here the CDR3 DNA reads TGTGCCAGCAGCCCTAGACACCCAACGGGCAGGGCCGGACAAGAGACCCAGTACTTC.

V usage is TRBV4-1 and J usage is TRBJ1-6; D is unclear. The ends were cut back, 1 base at V and 1 base at J, with 17 bases in the middle. Germline-derived CDR1 and CDR2 are MGHRA and YSYEKL. This CDR3 has 19 amino acids. CDR3 amino acids: CASSQAGNLRGSYNSPLHF. CDR3 nucleotides: TGCGCCAGCAGCCAAGCGGGAAATCTTAGAGGATCCTATAATTCACCCCTCCACTTT.

The chain uses TRBV9 and TRBJ2-2; tentatively, D is TRBD2 (6 bases). The ends were cut back, 1 base at V and 5 bases at J, with 9 bases in the middle. The CDR3 has 14 residues. Germline assignment: CDR1 SGDLS and CDR2 YYNGEE. The CDR3 region has the DNA TGTGCCAGCAGCGTATGGGGGAGGACCGGGGAGCTGTTTTTT. This translates into CASSVWGRTGELFF. Variable domain in full (rest from reference TRBV9 and TRBJ2-2): DSGVTQTPKHLITATGQRVTLRCSPRSGDLSVYWYQQSLDQGLQFLIQYYNGEERAKGNILERFSAQQFPDLHSELNLSSLELGDSALYFCASSVWGRTGELFFGEGSRLTVL.

The chain carries TRBV7-9 and TRBJ2-1; 10 bases are shared with TRBD1. J gave up 6 bases and V 4 bases, and 6 bases lay outside the gene matches. Germline V lookup: CDR1 SEHNR, CDR2 FQNEAQ (reference sequence). The CDR3 runs to 15 residues. The DNA of the CDR3 is TGTGCCAGCAGCTGGAGACAGGGGGCTAGCAATGAGCAGTTCTTC. It is translated as CASSWRQGASNEQFF. The full variable domain, completed using reference TRBV7-9 and TRBJ2-1, is DTGVSQNPRHKITKRGQNVTFRCDPISEHNRLYWYRQTLGQGPEFLTYFQNEAQLEKSRLLSDRFSAERPKGSFSTLEIQRTEQGDSAMYLCASSWRQGASNEQFFGPGTRLTVL.

The J gene is TRBJ2-7, the V gene TRBV3-1 (or the pseudogene TRBV3-2); D is unresolved. The CDR3 runs 12 residues. Germline V gene lookup returns CDR1 LGHDT and CDR2 YNNKEL (reference sequence). V gave up 5 bases and J gave up 1 base, with 6 bases separating them. This CDR3 reads CASSSLSYEQYF. The CDR3 DNA is TGTGCCAGCAGCTCCTTATCCTACGAGCAGTACTTC.

The chain links TRBV3-1 (or the pseudogene TRBV3-2) to TRBJ2-5; TRBD1 aligns across 7 bases. This CDR3 is built from 13 residues. The germline V gene encodes CDR1 LGHDT and CDR2 YNNKEL (reference sequence). After removal of 5 bases from V and 9 bases from J, the junction contained 9 bases not matched to a gene. As DNA, the CDR3 is TGTGCCAGCAGCTTAGGGGGCCCCGGGGCCCAGTACTTC. Translating gives CASSLGGPGAQYF.

The chain combines TRBV9 with TRBJ1-6; 9 bases are a match to TRBD1. Germline loops: CDR1 SGDLS, CDR2 YYNGEE. The CDR3 runs 16 residues. The trim removed 3 bases at V and 6 bases at J, leaving 7 bases unmatched. The CDR3 loop is CASSATGGRGNSPLHF. The CDR3 DNA is TGTGCCAGCAGCGCCACAGGGGGCAGGGGTAATTCACCCCTCCACTTT.

J is TRBJ1-1 and V is TRBV6-5; TRBD1 aligns across 7 bases. Trimming took 2 bases from V and 4 from J; bases not matched to a gene: 4. The CDR3 has 14 residues. Germline V gives CDR1 MNHEY, CDR2 SVGAGI. The CDR3 DNA reads TGTGCCAGCAGTTACCAACAGGGGATCACTGAAGCTTTCTTT. The encoded protein is CASSYQQGITEAFF.

This clone is a singleton in its sample. This chain connects TRBV19 to TRBJ1-4; TRBD1 aligns across 7 bases. The germline CDR1 and CDR2 sequences are LNHDA and SQIVND (reference sequence). The CDR3 totals 16 residues. The V gene end was trimmed by 0 bases and the J gene end by 7 bases; junction bases not matched to a gene: 8. CDR3: CASSIDIGTVVEKLFF. CDR3 in DNA: TGTGCCAGTAGTATAGATATTGGGACAGTGGTTGAAAAACTGTTTTTT.

This clone has a single count. The chain employs TRBV7-8 and TRBJ1-2; possible D gene TRBD1, 5 bases. V dropped 5 bases and J dropped 5 bases, with 15 bases sitting between them. CDR1 is SGHVS and CDR2 is FQNEAQ in the germline V gene. This CDR3 comprises 14 residues. The CDR3 protein is CASSKSRVGYGYTF. CDR3 nucleotides: TGTGCCAGCAGCAAATCCAGGGTTGGGTATGGCTACACCTTC.

This chain uses TRBV7-2 with TRBJ2-3, with D possibly matching TRBD2 (6 bases). This CDR3 has 18 residues. Germline lookup yields CDR1 SGHTA and CDR2 FQGNSA. Trimming cost V 0 bases and J 6 bases, with 22 bases left between them. This chain's CDR3 is CASSLAAGRVTVRDTQYF. The CDR3 nucleotides read TGTGCCAGCAGCTTAGCCGCGGGGCGGGTGACAGTGCGCGATACGCAGTATTTT.